Following are 23 T cell receptor beta chains from one sample sequenced in a study of blood T cell repertoires in COVID-19. The data were produced by immunoSEQ multiplex PCR, yet TCRdb's version contains in-frame clones alone and is incomplete. The data show under 100,000 clones, about 90% seen once. Sequencing was done on a sample of peripheral blood. These receptors all stem from a human donor in a cohort sampled during active COVID-19.

In its sample, this clone was seen once. This chain links TRBV2 with TRBJ2-1, with D possibly matching TRBD1 (6 bases). CDR3 size: 13 residues. The V end was cut by 6 bases, the J end by 6 bases, with 12 bases between. Germline CDR1 and CDR2: SNHLY and FYNNEI. The CDR3 nucleotides read TGTGCCAGCAGACAGGGTTCCGGCAATGAGCAGTTCTTC. Protein product: CASRQGSGNEQFF.

The rearrangement joins TRBV28 to TRBJ1-4; 11 nucleotides line up with TRBD1. V gave up 3 bases and J gave up 8 bases; unmatched junction bases: 2. The CDR3 runs to 14 residues. The germline gives CDR1 MDHEN, CDR2 SYDVKM. This chain's CDR3 is CASSLDRGREKLFF. DNA of the CDR3: TGTGCCAGCAGTTTGGACAGGGGGCGGGAAAAACTGTTTTTT.

The chain is built from TRBV7-3 and TRBJ2-1, with D possibly being TRBD2 (6 bases). The germline CDR1 and CDR2 sequences are SGHTA and FQGTGA. Trimming took off 5 bases at V and 0 bases at J, with 17 bases between the two ends. There are 17 residues in the CDR3. This CDR3 reads CASSPRVAVSSYNEQFF. In nucleotides, the CDR3 is TGTGCCAGCAGCCCCCGAGTAGCGGTAAGCTCCTACAATGAGCAGTTCTTC.

The chain is built from TRBV3-1 (or the pseudogene TRBV3-2) and TRBJ2-7; D perhaps matches TRBD2 (6 bases). Trimming removed 4 bases from V and 7 bases from J, with 14 bases in between. The V gene's germline CDR1 is LGHDT and CDR2 YNNKEL (reference sequence). The CDR3 covers 13 residues. CDR3 residues: CASSPGLGLEQYF. CDR3 DNA: TGTGCCAGCAGCCCGGGACTCGGCTTGGAGCAGTACTTC.

Concerning this clone: The same CDR3 arises from other DNA sequences in this sample as well. The chain is built from TRBV5-6 and TRBJ1-1; 8 bases map to TRBD1. Per the germline V gene, CDR1 is SGHDT and CDR2 is YYEEEE. Trimming at V came to 4 bases and at J to 3 bases, leaving 5 bases not matched to a gene. The CDR3 runs to 14 residues. The CDR3 sequence: CASSGTGGYTEAFF. The DNA of the CDR3 is TGTGCCAGCAGCGGGACAGGAGGCTACACTGAAGCTTTCTTT.

The V and J genes are TRBV24-1 and TRBJ2-7; D possibly corresponds to TRBD1 (5 bases). Germline loops: CDR1 KGHDR, CDR2 SFDVKD. The CDR3 length is 14 residues. The V end was cut by 4 bases, the J end by 4 bases, with 13 bases between. CDR3 nucleotide sequence: TGTGCCACCAGTGAAACAGGAATGGGGTACGAGCAGTACTTC. Its translation is CATSETGMGYEQYF.

The genes are TRBV28 and TRBJ2-6; D is unresolved. Trimming cost V 6 bases and J 0 bases, with 9 bases left between them. Germline values: CDR1 MDHEN, CDR2 SYDVKM. This CDR3 is built from 15 residues. CDR3 sequence: CASSPNTSGANVLTF. The CDR3 DNA sequence: TGTGCCAGCAGCCCGAACACCTCTGGGGCCAACGTCCTGACTTTC.

The chain carries TRBV2 and TRBJ2-3; TRBD2 is a possible D gene (5 bases). V dropped 3 bases and J dropped 4 bases, with 11 bases sitting between them. Germline CDR1 and CDR2: SNHLY and FYNNEI. CDR3 length: 14 amino acids. The DNA for the CDR3 is TGTGCCAGCAGTGACCGAGGGCCCCCAGATACGCAGTATTTT. Its protein is CASSDRGPPDTQYF. The full variable domain, completed using reference TRBV2 and TRBJ2-3, is EPEVTQTPSHQVTQMGQEVILRCVPISNHLYFYWYRQILGQKVEFLVSFYNNEISEKSEIFDDQFSVERPDGSNFTLKIRSTKLEDSAMYFCASSDRGPPDTQYFGPGTRLTVL.

The chain combines TRBV18 with TRBJ1-4; 7 nucleotides line up with TRBD1. This CDR3 is built from 16 residues. Germline CDR1 is KGHSH and CDR2 is LQKENI. After removal of 6 bases from V and 4 bases from J, the junction contained 11 bases not matched to a gene. The CDR3 DNA is TGTGCCAGCTCTTCCTACGAAGGGGGCCTTAATGAAAAACTGTTTTTT. As protein: CASSSYEGGLNEKLFF.

The chain is built from TRBV24-1 and TRBJ2-3; TRBD1 agrees at 8 bases. Germline V gene data show CDR1 as KGHDR and CDR2 as SFDVKD. CDR3 length: 15 residues. With V trimmed by 5 bases and J by 3 bases, 6 bases remained unmatched. The CDR3 DNA follows: TGTGCCACCAGTGGGGGGCAGGGGGCTACAGATACGCAGTATTTT. This translates into CATSGGQGATDTQYF.

V usage is TRBV5-4 and J usage is TRBJ2-5; no firm D call. The germline V and J ends were trimmed by 4 bases and 4 bases, with 8 bases remaining between them. The CDR3 length is 12 residues. The germline V gene encodes CDR1 SGHNT and CDR2 YYREEE (reference sequence). CDR3 sequence reads: CASSLPRETQYF. DNA for the CDR3: TGTGCCAGCAGCCTCCCCCGAGAGACCCAGTACTTC.

The CDR3 DNA reads TGTGCCAGCAGCTTAGCCTCCGGGACTAGCGGGAATGAGCAGTTCTTC. Translating it yields CASSLASGTSGNEQFF. The chain joins TRBV7-2 to TRBJ2-1; 12 nucleotides line up with TRBD2. Germline-derived CDR1 and CDR2 are SGHTA and FQGNSA. This CDR3 region has 16 residues. The V segment lost 0 bases and the J segment 7 bases; nucleotides outside the gene matches: 4.

This clone appeared a single time. The same CDR3 also results from other DNA sequences found in this sample. The chain is built from TRBV5-1 and TRBJ1-3, with no clear D. V lost 5 bases to trimming and J lost 2 bases, with 8 bases between them. The CDR3 is 13 amino acids. Per the germline V gene, CDR1 is SGHRS and CDR2 is YFSETQ. CDR3 DNA sequence: TGCGCCAGCAGTGTGGGCACTGGAAACACCATATATTTT. Translated, it gives CASSVGTGNTIYF.

As to this clone: Other nucleotide sequences in the sample specify the same CDR3. The DNA of the CDR3 is TGTGCCAGCACACGGGGGGAGACCCAGTACTTC. Translating it yields CASTRGETQYF. This chain uses TRBV12-3 or TRBV12-4 with TRBJ2-5, with D perhaps TRBD2 (6 bases). CDR3 length: 11 residues. V dropped 7 bases and J dropped 5 bases, with 8 bases sitting between them.

The chain employs TRBV3-1 (or the pseudogene TRBV3-2) and TRBJ2-5; perhaps TRBD1 as D (6 bases). Between the trimmed V and J ends, which lost 1 base and 5 bases, there was a span of 14 bases. This CDR3 contains 15 residues. Germline-derived CDR1 and CDR2 are LGHDT and YNNKEL (reference sequence). CDR3 coding DNA: TGTGCCAGCAGCCAAGGGGCGTCGAGGGGGGAGACCCAGTACTTC. It codes for CASSQGASRGETQYF.

The rearrangement uses TRBV25-1 and TRBJ1-5; unclear D gene. Trimming removed 5 bases from V and 9 bases from J, with 11 bases in between. From germline, CDR1 is MGHDK and CDR2 SYGVNS. The CDR3 is 12 residues long. Written as DNA, the CDR3 is TGTGCCAGCAGTACCCAGGAGGGGCCCCAGCATTTT. It encodes CASSTQEGPQHF.

This clone was picked up a small number of times. The CDR3 reads CASSQRWEGEQYF. The DNA for the CDR3 is TGTGCCAGCAGCCAAAGGTGGGAGGGTGAGCAGTACTTC. The chain has TRBV3-1 (or the pseudogene TRBV3-2) and TRBJ2-7; 7 nucleotides line up with TRBD2. The junction had 5 bases not matched to a gene; V was cut back by 2 bases and J by 7 bases. Germline V gives CDR1 LGHDT, CDR2 YNNKEL (reference sequence). The CDR3 loop spans 13 amino acids.

The chain joins TRBV30 to TRBJ1-5, with 7 bases that match TRBD1. Germline V gene lookup returns CDR1 GTSNPN and CDR2 SVGIG (reference sequence). J gave up 6 bases and V 3 bases, and 5 bases lay outside the gene matches. The CDR3 totals 13 residues. The CDR3 region is CAWRPRGSQPQHF. As DNA, the CDR3 is TGTGCCTGGAGGCCCAGGGGGTCTCAGCCCCAGCATTTT.

The table lists this clone with a count of one. The rearrangement links TRBV9 to TRBJ2-1; 8 bases line up with TRBD2. The V gene end was trimmed by 2 bases and the J gene end by 5 bases; junction bases not matched to a gene: 6. The CDR3 contains 15 residues. Germline lookup yields CDR1 SGDLS and CDR2 YYNGEE. CDR3 sequence: CASSVGLAGNNEQFF. In DNA, the CDR3 is TGTGCCAGCAGCGTGGGGCTAGCGGGTAACAATGAGCAGTTCTTC. The full variable domain, completed using reference TRBV9 and TRBJ2-1, is DSGVTQTPKHLITATGQRVTLRCSPRSGDLSVYWYQQSLDQGLQFLIQYYNGEERAKGNILERFSAQQFPDLHSELNLSSLELGDSALYFCASSVGLAGNNEQFFGPGTRLTVL.

This sequence joins TRBV2 and TRBJ1-2; maybe TRBD1 (5 bases). This CDR3 has 13 amino acids. V lost 4 bases, J lost 4 bases, and 10 bases lay in between. CDR1 SNHLY and CDR2 FYNNEI come from the germline V gene. The CDR3 DNA follows: TGTGCCAGCAGTGCCAGGGAAGGCTATGGCTACACCTTC. Translated: CASSAREGYGYTF.

The chain has TRBV3-1 (or the pseudogene TRBV3-2) and TRBJ2-1; the D is unclear. From germline, CDR1 is LGHDT and CDR2 YNNKEL (reference sequence). V lost 3 bases, J lost 10 bases, and 16 bases lay in between. This CDR3 spans 14 amino acids. In DNA form, the CDR3 reads TGTGCCAGCAGCCAGGGCTATACAAAATTGGAGCAGTTCTTC. Protein sequence: CASSQGYTKLEQFF.

This clone was recorded once. This sequence joins TRBV27 and TRBJ2-1, with D perhaps matching TRBD2 (5 bases). V lost 3 bases and J 7 bases, leaving 7 bases between the germline ends. There are 12 residues in the CDR3. Per germline, CDR1 MNHEY and CDR2 SMNVEV (reference sequence). The CDR3 DNA follows: TGTGCCAGCAGTTTGGGGAGTAATGAGCAGTTCTTC. This encodes CASSLGSNEQFF.

This rearrangement joins TRBV19 to TRBJ2-7; TRBD2 agrees at 12 bases. Germline CDR1 reads LNHDA; CDR2 reads SQIVND (reference sequence). The CDR3 is 15 amino acids. Trimming cost V 3 bases and J 6 bases; bases outside gene matches: 6. CDR3 amino acids: CASSIRPGLAGEQYF. The CDR3 DNA is TGTGCCAGTAGTATCAGACCGGGACTAGCGGGCGAGCAGTACTTC.